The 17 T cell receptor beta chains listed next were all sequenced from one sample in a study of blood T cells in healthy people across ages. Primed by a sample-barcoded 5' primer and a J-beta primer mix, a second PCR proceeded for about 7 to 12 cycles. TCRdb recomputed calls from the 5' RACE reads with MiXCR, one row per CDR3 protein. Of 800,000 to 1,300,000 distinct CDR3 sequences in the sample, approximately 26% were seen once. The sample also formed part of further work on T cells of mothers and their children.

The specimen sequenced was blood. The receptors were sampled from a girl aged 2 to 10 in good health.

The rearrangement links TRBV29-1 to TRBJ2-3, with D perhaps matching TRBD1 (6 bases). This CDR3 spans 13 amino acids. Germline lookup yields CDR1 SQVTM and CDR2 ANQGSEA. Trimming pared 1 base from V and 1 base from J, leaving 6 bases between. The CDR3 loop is CSVEGGRTDTQYF. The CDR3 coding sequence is TGCAGCGTTGAAGGGGGGCGCACAGATACGCAGTATTTT.

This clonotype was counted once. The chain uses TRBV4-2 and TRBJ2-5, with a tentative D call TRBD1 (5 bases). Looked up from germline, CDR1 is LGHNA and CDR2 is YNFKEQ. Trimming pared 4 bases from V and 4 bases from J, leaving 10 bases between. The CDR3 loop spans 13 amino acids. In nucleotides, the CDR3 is TGTGCCAGCAGCCCCAATAGGGGAGAGACCCAGTACTTC. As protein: CASSPNRGETQYF.

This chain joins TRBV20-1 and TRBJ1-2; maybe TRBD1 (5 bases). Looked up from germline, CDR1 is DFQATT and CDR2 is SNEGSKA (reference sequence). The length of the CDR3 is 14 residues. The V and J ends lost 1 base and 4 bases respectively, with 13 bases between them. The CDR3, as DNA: TGCAGTGCTAGAGTTGCAGGGCGGGCCTATGGCTACACCTTC. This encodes CSARVAGRAYGYTF.

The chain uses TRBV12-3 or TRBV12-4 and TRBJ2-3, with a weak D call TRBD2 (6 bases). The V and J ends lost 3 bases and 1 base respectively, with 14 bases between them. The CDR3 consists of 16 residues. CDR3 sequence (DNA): TGTGCCAGCAGTTTTGGCGGGGCTCGGGGCACAGATACGCAGTATTTT. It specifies CASSFGGARGTDTQYF.

The CDR3 region has the DNA TGCGCCAGCAGCCGCCGGGTCACTCTTCCTGATATCGGCTACACCTTC. As protein: CASSRRVTLPDIGYTF. The chain joins TRBV4-1 to TRBJ1-2, with no clear D. Germline-derived CDR1 and CDR2 are MGHRA and YSYEKL. V shed 4 bases and J shed 8 bases, with 23 bases lying between them. This CDR3 has 16 residues.

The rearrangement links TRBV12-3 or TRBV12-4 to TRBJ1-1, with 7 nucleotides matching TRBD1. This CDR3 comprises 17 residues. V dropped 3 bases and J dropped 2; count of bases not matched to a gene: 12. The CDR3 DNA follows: TGTGCCAGCAGTTTTAACAGGGGCGACCCAAATAACACTGAAGCTTTCTTT. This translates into CASSFNRGDPNNTEAFF.

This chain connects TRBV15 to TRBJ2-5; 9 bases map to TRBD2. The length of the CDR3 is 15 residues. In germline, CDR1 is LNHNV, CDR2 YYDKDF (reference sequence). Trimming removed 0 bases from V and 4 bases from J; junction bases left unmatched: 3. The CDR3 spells CATSREQLAGETQYF. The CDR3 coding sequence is TGTGCCACCAGCAGAGAGCAACTAGCGGGAGAGACCCAGTACTTC.

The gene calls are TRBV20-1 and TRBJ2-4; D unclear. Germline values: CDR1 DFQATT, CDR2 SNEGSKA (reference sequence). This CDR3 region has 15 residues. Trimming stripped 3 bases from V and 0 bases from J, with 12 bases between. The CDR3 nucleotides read TGCAGTGCTAGTTATGGGAACCCAGCCAAAAACATTCAGTACTTC. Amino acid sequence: CSASYGNPAKNIQYF.

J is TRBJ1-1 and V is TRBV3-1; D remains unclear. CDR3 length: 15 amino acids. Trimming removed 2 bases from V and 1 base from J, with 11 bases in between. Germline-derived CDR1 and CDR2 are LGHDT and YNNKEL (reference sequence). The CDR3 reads CASSQQVAQNTEAFF. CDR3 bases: TGTGCCAGCAGCCAACAGGTCGCCCAGAACACTGAAGCTTTCTTT.

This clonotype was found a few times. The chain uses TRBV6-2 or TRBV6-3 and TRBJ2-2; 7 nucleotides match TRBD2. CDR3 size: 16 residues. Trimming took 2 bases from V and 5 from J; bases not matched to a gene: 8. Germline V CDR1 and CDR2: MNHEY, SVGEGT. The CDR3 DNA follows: TGTGCCAGCAGTTACAGCCCCCAGGGACTAACCGGGGAGCTGTTTTTT. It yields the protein CASSYSPQGLTGELFF.

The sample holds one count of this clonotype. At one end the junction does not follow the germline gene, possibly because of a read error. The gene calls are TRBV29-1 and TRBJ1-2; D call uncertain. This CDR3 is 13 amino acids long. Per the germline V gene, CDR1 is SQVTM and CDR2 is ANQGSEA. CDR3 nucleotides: TGCAACGTTTTAAGCCCGGGGTCGGGTGGCTACACCTTC. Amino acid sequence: CNVLSPGSGGYTF.

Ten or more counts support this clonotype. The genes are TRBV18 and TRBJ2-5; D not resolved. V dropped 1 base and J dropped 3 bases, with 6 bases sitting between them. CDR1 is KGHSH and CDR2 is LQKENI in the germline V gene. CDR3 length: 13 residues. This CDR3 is CASSPLGKETQYF. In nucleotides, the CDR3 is TGTGCCAGCTCACCACTCGGAAAAGAGACCCAGTACTTC.

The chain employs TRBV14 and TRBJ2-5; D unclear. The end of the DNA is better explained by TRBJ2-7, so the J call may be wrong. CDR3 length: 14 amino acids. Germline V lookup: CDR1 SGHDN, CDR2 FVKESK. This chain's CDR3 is CASSQDPLSYEQYF. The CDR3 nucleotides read TGTGCCAGCAGCCAAGACCCTCTATCCTACGAGCAGTACTTC.

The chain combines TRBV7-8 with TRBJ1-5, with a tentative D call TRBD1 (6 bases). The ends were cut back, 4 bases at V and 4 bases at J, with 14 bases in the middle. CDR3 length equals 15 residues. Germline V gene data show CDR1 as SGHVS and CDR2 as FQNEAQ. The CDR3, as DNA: TGTGCCAGCAGCTCATCCCGGGACATAAATCAGCCCCAGCATTTT. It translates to CASSSSRDINQPQHF.

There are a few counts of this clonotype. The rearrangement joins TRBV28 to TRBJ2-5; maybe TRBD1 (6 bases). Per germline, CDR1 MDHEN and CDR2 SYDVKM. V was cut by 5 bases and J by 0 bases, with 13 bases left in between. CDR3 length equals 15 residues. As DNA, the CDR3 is TGTGCCAGCAGTGCGCTTTGGACAGACCAAGAGACCCAGTACTTC. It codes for CASSALWTDQETQYF.

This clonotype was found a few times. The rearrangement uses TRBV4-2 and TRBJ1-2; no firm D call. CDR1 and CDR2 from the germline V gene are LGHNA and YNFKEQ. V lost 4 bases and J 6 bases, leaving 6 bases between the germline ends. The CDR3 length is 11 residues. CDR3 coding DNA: TGTGCCAGCAGCCTAAGCAATGGCTACACCTTC. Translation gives CASSLSNGYTF.

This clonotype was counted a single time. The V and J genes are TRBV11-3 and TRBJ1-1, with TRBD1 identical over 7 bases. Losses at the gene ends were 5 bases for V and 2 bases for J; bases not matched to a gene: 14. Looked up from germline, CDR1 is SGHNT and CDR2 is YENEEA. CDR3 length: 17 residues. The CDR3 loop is CASSPTLLRDSNTEAFF. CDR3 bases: TGTGCCAGCAGCCCGACCCTCCTCCGGGACAGCAACACTGAAGCTTTCTTT.